The T cell receptor (beta chain) described here comes from a study of vaccination and CD4 T cells after COVID-19. As for the study in general: In the convalescent cohort, there were six males and four females, two of them Hispanic.

As to this clonotype: Its antigen is not known.

Cultured CD4+ T-cell DNA underwent Oncomine TCR Beta short-read sequencing. TCRdb independently ran MiXCR on the PCR reads; one entry per CDR3 protein. Seen here are some 25,000 distinct CDR3 sequences, 30% observed once, and the top ten hold 2.5% to 3.5%. The CDR3 sequence is 13 residues long. Germline-derived CDR1 and CDR2 are MNHNS and SASEGT. V was pared by 7 bases and J by 8 bases, with 15 bases between. Time point described: late sampling 161 to 241 days after vaccination in three convalescent patients. Treatment noted: approximately nine-day PBMC culture with coronavirus spike peptide pools or control peptides (ViraFEST assay). IL-2 (about 10 IU/ml) and peptide pools (approximately 9.8 ug/ml) were added to cultures of two million PBMCs per well. The study's findings and limits: Convalescent patients displayed a median 86.3% of reactive clones emerging only post-vaccination. Spike mono-reactivity marked 304 of 307 vaccine-specific clones in convalescent patients.

The starting material was CD4+ T cells from blood, cultured in vitro, obtained about 7 months after SARS-CoV-2 vaccination. This receptor was identified in a human donor who had recovered from COVID-19. The gene calls are TRBV6-1 and TRBJ2-1; perhaps TRBD2 as D (6 bases). The CDR3 loop is CASTRDLDYEQFF. Written as DNA, the CDR3 is TGTGCCAGCACCCGGGACTTGGACTATGAGCAGTTCTTC.